The text below deals with one T cell receptor (beta chain). Specimens obtained from alopecia areata patients comprised lesional scalp punch biopsies and peripheral blood. Isolation of CD4+ and CD8+ T cells from PBMCs was achieved by sorting. This specimen belongs to a study of CD8+ T cells in alopecia areata. Overall study context: A regimen of oral tofacitinib, 5 to 10 mg twice daily, was given to treated patients.

Isolated RNA was reverse transcribed into cDNA used as the sequencing template. The protocol was immunoSEQ multiplex PCR, while the TCRdb copy is restricted to in-frame clones and leaves out a portion. The sample lists about 150,000 clones; 45% to 55% were seen once. The ends were cut back, 6 bases at V and 5 bases at J, with 11 bases in the middle. This CDR3 comprises 13 residues. In germline, CDR1 is SGHAT, CDR2 FQNNGV. This TCR came from a human donor with alopecia areata. The starting material was CD8+ T cells sorted from blood, obtained at week 0. The chain couples TRBV11-2 to TRBJ1-5; D call uncertain. The CDR3 DNA sequence: TGTGCCAGCAGTATAAATGGTTATCAGCCCCAGCATTTT. It encodes CASSINGYQPQHF.